This T cell receptor beta chain was identified in a study of human T cells and chemical hapten exposure. The wider study: Patch tests put 0.01% DPC on the upper back, and the results were checked at 6 days.

This clonotype has more than one count but fewer than ten. Time point indicated: patch test 2, 6 weeks after DPC sensitization. Treatment specified: therapeutic diphenylcyclopropenone sensitization with weekly scalp DPC. People who gave samples had alopecia, were 18 to 70 years old, and were suitable for DPC. TCRdb reanalysed the RACE reads using MiXCR and keeps one entry per CDR3 protein. The table lists 330,000 or so distinct CDR3 sequences, over 6% of them singletons. Trimming cost V 3 bases and J 3 bases; bases outside gene matches: 6. Germline CDR1 and CDR2: DFQATT and SNEGSKA (reference sequence). The CDR3 loop spans 14 amino acids.

This receptor was taken from a woman aged 18-29 years with alopecia areata. Some clones in this sample may be carry-over from other donors' samples. The input for sequencing was whole blood, taken in connection with sensitization to the hapten diphenylcyclopropenone (DPC). The chain combines TRBV20-1 with TRBJ2-7; TRBD1 aligns across 9 bases. In DNA, the CDR3 is TGCAGTGCTAGGGGGGACAGGGCCCACTACGAGCAGTACTTC. It translates to CSARGDRAHYEQYF.